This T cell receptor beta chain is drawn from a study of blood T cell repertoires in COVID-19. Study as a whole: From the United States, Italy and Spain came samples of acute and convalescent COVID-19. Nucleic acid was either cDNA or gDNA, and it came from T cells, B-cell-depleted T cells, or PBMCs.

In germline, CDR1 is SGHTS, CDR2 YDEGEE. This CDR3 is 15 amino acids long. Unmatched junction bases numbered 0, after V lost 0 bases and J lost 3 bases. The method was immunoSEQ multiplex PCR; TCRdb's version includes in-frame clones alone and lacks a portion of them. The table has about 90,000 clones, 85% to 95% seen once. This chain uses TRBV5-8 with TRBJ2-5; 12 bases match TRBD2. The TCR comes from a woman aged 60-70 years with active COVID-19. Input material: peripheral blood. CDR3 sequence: CASSLGTSGKETQYF. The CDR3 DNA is TGTGCCAGCAGCTTGGGGACTAGCGGGAAAGAGACCCAGTACTTC.